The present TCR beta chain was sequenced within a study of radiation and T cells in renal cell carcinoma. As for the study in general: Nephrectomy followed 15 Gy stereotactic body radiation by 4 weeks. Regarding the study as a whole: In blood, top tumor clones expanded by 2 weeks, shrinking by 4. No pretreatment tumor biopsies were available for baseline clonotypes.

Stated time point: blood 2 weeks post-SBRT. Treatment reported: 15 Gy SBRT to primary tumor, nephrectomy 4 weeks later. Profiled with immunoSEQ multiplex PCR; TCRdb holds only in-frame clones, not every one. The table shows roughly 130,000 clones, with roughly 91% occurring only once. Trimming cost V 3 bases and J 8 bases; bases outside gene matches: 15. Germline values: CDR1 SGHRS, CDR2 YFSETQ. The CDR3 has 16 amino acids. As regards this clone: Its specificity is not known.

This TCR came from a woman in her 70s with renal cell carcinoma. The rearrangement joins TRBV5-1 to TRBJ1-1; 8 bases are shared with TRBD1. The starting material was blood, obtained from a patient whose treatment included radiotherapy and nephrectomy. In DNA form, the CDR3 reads TGCGCCAGCAGCTCCGGCCGACAGGGGAATACATCCGAAGCTTTCTTT. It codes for CASSSGRQGNTSEAFF.